This T cell receptor beta chain comes out of a study of blood T cell repertoires in COVID-19. As for the study in general: Donors in the United States, Italy and Spain gave samples during acute or convalescent COVID-19.

The CDR3 covers 15 residues. Germline V gene sequence: CDR1 SGHRS, CDR2 YFSETQ. Trimming left V 0 bases short and J 6 bases short, with 12 bases between. TCRdb's copy holds only in-frame clones and misses some; the assay was immunoSEQ multiplex PCR. The table includes 40,000 to 55,000 clones, approximately 84% detected once. The chain has TRBV5-1 and TRBJ2-2; D is unclear. The origin of this receptor is a man aged 50-60 years with active COVID-19. Sequencing was performed on peripheral blood. CDR3 nucleotide sequence: TGCGCCAGCAGCTTGGGCCTCGCGCGAGCCGGGGAGCTGTTTTTT. Translated: CASSLGLARAGELFF.